The T cell receptor (beta chain) described here comes from a study of blood T cell repertoires in COVID-19. There are 15 residues in the CDR3. The germline CDR1 and CDR2 sequences are SGHRS and YFSETQ. Remarks on this clone: One end of the junction does not line up with germline, which may come from a read error.

The authors' processing: Estimation of nucleated cell counts relied on the amplification of reference gene primers. The table came from immunoSEQ multiplex PCR; TCRdb's copy has only in-frame clones and leaves some out. V and J calls and clone size follow that table, whereas D and trimming were derived from the DNA. The sample has roughly 150,000 clones, 70% to 90% seen once. Enrolled through a virtual design, the participants were between roughly 18 and 95 years of age and came from 24 US areas. The material sequenced was PBMCs or T cells enriched from blood (not recorded which). The clonotype comes from a man aged 50 to 60 who had recovered from COVID-19. V is TRBV5-1 and J is TRBJ1-5; D is possibly TRBD1 (5 bases). The CDR3 region is CVSSLWGDGGQPQHF. The DNA for the CDR3 is TGCGTCAGCAGCTTGTGGGGCGACGGGGGTCAGCCCCAGCATTTT.